Shown below are 15 T cell receptor beta chains from a single sample sequenced in a study. TCRdb called the 5' RACE reads again in MiXCR, with one record for every CDR3 protein. The data show more than 55,000 distinct CDR3 sequences, with roughly 28% seen just once and 2% to 2.5% held by the top ten. Cells sorted as Tregs were CD4+, CD25+ and CD127-/low. The sample comprised tumor-infiltrating Tregs sorted from the breast tumor. The origin of the receptors is a female donor with breast cancer.

This clonotype appeared many times. V usage is TRBV7-2 and J usage is TRBJ2-3; D is undetermined. CDR1 is SGHTA and CDR2 is FQGNSA in the germline V gene. V shed 5 bases and J shed 4 bases, with 7 bases lying between them. This CDR3 comprises 12 residues. The CDR3 DNA reads as TGTGCCAGCAGCACCCTACCAGATACGCAGTATTTT. This translates into CASSTLPDTQYF.

This clonotype was detected ten times or more. This rearrangement joins TRBV4-1 to TRBJ1-5; D is ambiguous. V was trimmed by 4 bases and J by 4 bases, leaving 8 bases between them. The CDR3 sequence is 13 residues long. CDR1 and CDR2 from the germline V gene are MGHRA and YSYEKL. The CDR3 sequence: CASSLQENQPQHF. Written as DNA, the CDR3 is TGCGCCAGCAGCCTACAAGAAAATCAGCCCCAGCATTTT.

The J gene is TRBJ1-5, the V gene TRBV20-1; 8 nucleotides agree with TRBD1. With V trimmed by 4 bases and J by 2 bases, 10 bases remained unmatched. Per the germline V gene, CDR1 is DFQATT and CDR2 is SNEGSKA (reference sequence). The CDR3 runs to 16 residues. CDR3 amino acids: CSATPARGQGNQPQHF. In DNA, the CDR3 is TGCAGTGCTACCCCTGCCAGGGGGCAGGGCAATCAGCCCCAGCATTTT.

The chain couples TRBV6-5 to TRBJ1-6, with D perhaps matching TRBD1 (5 bases). The CDR3 consists of 14 residues. CDR1 MNHEY and CDR2 SVGAGI come from the germline V gene. V was trimmed by 2 bases and J by 9 bases, leaving 11 bases between them. The CDR3 DNA follows: TGTGCCAGCAGTTACGGGGACTTAGGTTCACCCCTCCACTTT. Amino acids: CASSYGDLGSPLHF.

This clonotype was counted a few times. The chain recombines TRBV10-3 with TRBJ2-1; 7 bases fit TRBD2. Germline V gives CDR1 ENHRY, CDR2 SYGVKD. CDR3 size: 14 residues. V lost 2 bases and J lost 3; bases outside the gene matches: 1. DNA for the CDR3: TGTGCCATCAGTGAGAGCGGGAACTACAATGAGCAGTTCTTC. Translating it yields CAISESGNYNEQFF.

There are a few counts of this clonotype. This chain links TRBV12-5 with TRBJ2-7, with 8 bases fitting TRBD1. The CDR3 spans 15 residues. The junction had 7 bases not matched to a gene; V was cut back by 1 base and J by 5 bases. Germline-derived CDR1 and CDR2 are LGHNT and FRNRAP. CDR3 in amino acids: CASGLGTGPTHEQYF. The CDR3 region has the DNA TGTGCTAGTGGTTTGGGGACAGGGCCGACGCACGAGCAGTACTTC.

This clonotype was recorded many times. The gene calls are TRBV20-1 and TRBJ2-4, with TRBD2 matching 10 bases. CDR1 and CDR2 from the germline V gene are DFQATT and SNEGSKA (reference sequence). This CDR3 region has 14 residues. The trim removed 6 bases at V and 9 bases at J, leaving 11 bases unmatched. CDR3 sequence reads: CSADSSGSRSIQYF. The CDR3 bases are TGCAGTGCCGACTCTAGCGGGAGTAGAAGCATTCAGTACTTC.

The V call is TRBV4-3, the J call TRBJ2-7; 10 bases match TRBD2. The CDR3 is 15 amino acids. Germline values: CDR1 LGHNA, CDR2 YSLEER. V was clipped by 0 bases and J by 1 base; unmatched bases: 0. The CDR3 bases are TGCGCCAGCAGCCAAGAAGCGGGAGGGTCCTACGAGCAGTACTTC. This gives the protein CASSQEAGGSYEQYF.

This chain uses TRBV20-1 with TRBJ2-3; D is undetermined. Looked up from germline, CDR1 is DFQATT and CDR2 is SNEGSKA (reference sequence). CDR3 length equals 13 residues. The germline V and J ends were trimmed by 3 bases and 2 bases, with 9 bases remaining between them. Here the CDR3 DNA reads TGCAGTGCTAGGTTTCCCCCCACAGATACGCAGTATTTT. Its protein is CSARFPPTDTQYF.

This chain connects TRBV6-5 to TRBJ2-1; 9 positions agree with TRBD2. The CDR3 sequence is 17 residues long. Germline V lookup: CDR1 MNHEY, CDR2 SVGAGI. V was clipped by 4 bases and J by 6 bases; unmatched bases: 13. CDR3 DNA: TGTGCCAGCAGTTTCTCTCTTACTAGCGGGTGGGCCAATGAGCAGTTCTTC. Translation gives CASSFSLTSGWANEQFF.

With respect to this clonotype: One end of the junction does not line up with germline, which may come from a read error. V is TRBV6-1 and J is TRBJ2-4, with D perhaps being TRBD1 or TRBD2 (5 bases each). This CDR3 spans 16 amino acids. Germline V gives CDR1 MNHNS, CDR2 SASEGT. The CDR3 is CASSPLGPLAKNIQLF. As DNA, the CDR3 is TGTGCCAGCAGTCCGCTGGGACCGCTAGCCAAAAACATTCAGCTCTTC.

The rearrangement links TRBV29-1 to TRBJ2-2, with 11 bases that match TRBD2. In germline, CDR1 is SQVTM, CDR2 ANQGSEA. This CDR3 spans 15 amino acids. With V trimmed by 6 bases and J by 1 base, 4 bases remained unmatched. CDR3 region: CSVVTSGRNTGELFF. The CDR3 nucleotides are TGCAGCGTGGTTACTAGCGGGAGGAACACCGGGGAGCTGTTTTTT.

The table lists this clonotype with many counts. The chain uses TRBV29-1 and TRBJ1-1; 7 bases fit TRBD1. The V and J ends lost 6 bases and 0 bases, in that order; junction bases with no gene match: 4. CDR3 size: 13 residues. Per germline, CDR1 SQVTM and CDR2 ANQGSEA. CDR3 sequence: CSVRQGLNTEAFF. The DNA of the CDR3 is TGCAGCGTAAGACAGGGCTTGAACACTGAAGCTTTCTTT.

This clonotype showed up many times. This chain links TRBV5-1 with TRBJ1-1; TRBD1 agrees at 8 bases. Germline V gene lookup returns CDR1 SGHRS and CDR2 YFSETQ. This CDR3 is built from 16 residues. V lost 6 bases and J lost 1; bases outside the gene matches: 11. The CDR3 region has the DNA TGCGCCAGCAAAAGTCCAGGGGGCATGACGAACACTGAAGCTTTCTTT. It codes for CASKSPGGMTNTEAFF.

As regards this clonotype: A much larger clone differs by one base, so this may be a read error. The chain is built from TRBV12-3 or TRBV12-4 and TRBJ1-6; D unclear. The CDR3 extends over 16 amino acids. CDR3 in DNA: TGTGCCAGCAGTACCCGGACCCTTCCCGTTGTTTCACCCCACCACTTT. It codes for CASSTRTLPVVSPHHF.